The 5 T cell receptor beta chains listed next were all sequenced from one sample in a study of neurological immune-mediated disorders. TCRdb analysed the 5' RACE reads with MiXCR anew, one entry per CDR3 protein. The top ten clones hold 35% to 55% of a sample with about 22,000 distinct CDR3 sequences, 5.5% to 8% of them seen once. The sequenced sample consisted of CD8+ T cells from blood. These receptor sequences come from a man aged 18 to 35 in good health.

This clonotype has at least ten counts. The CDR3 sequence: CASSFESQGNYGYTF. CDR3 DNA sequence: TGCGCCAGCAGCTTCGAAAGTCAGGGGAACTATGGCTACACCTTC. The chain carries TRBV5-1 and TRBJ1-2; the D gene is possibly TRBD1 (6 bases). The CDR3 is 15 amino acids. Germline CDR1 SGHRS, CDR2 YFSETQ. V lost 2 bases, J lost 2 bases, and 13 bases lay in between. Based on the CDR3 plus reference TRBV5-1 and TRBJ1-2, the full variable domain is KAGVTQTPRYLIKTRGQQVTLSCSPISGHRSVSWYQQTPGQGLQFLFEYFSETQRNKGNFPGRFSGRQFSNSRSEMNVSTLELGDSALYLCASSFESQGNYGYTFGSGTRLTVV.

There are many counts of this clonotype. The rearrangement joins TRBV29-1 to TRBJ2-3; D is perhaps TRBD2 (5 bases). Trimming left V 8 bases short and J 6 bases short, with 15 bases between. CDR1 is SQVTM, CDR2 ANQGSEA, per germline. The CDR3 consists of 12 residues. CDR3 loop: CSHSSRGDTQYF. For the CDR3, the DNA is TGCAGCCATTCAAGCAGAGGGGATACGCAGTATTTT.

This clonotype was counted many times. The chain combines TRBV14 with TRBJ1-2; a possible D gene is TRBD1 (5 bases). V lost 0 bases and J 7 bases, leaving 9 bases between the germline ends. Germline V gives CDR1 SGHDN, CDR2 FVKESK. The CDR3 has 13 amino acids. The CDR3 DNA is TGTGCCAGCAGCCAAGATTGGAGGGGTGGCTACACCTTC. It codes for CASSQDWRGGYTF.

This clonotype was found many times. This chain connects TRBV7-9 to TRBJ1-5; TRBD1 aligns across 8 bases. From germline, CDR1 is SEHNR and CDR2 FQNEAQ (reference sequence). J lost 5 bases, V lost 3 bases, and 6 bases had no gene match. The CDR3 is made up of 15 amino acids. The CDR3 sequence: CASSFTGQGHQPQHF. CDR3 bases: TGTGCCAGCAGCTTCACTGGACAGGGCCATCAGCCCCAGCATTTT.

This clonotype was seen repeatedly, ten times or more. The chain joins TRBV9 to TRBJ2-5; a weak D match, TRBD1 (5 bases). The germline V gene has CDR1 SGDLS and CDR2 YYNGEE. The V gene lost 3 bases and the J gene lost 5 bases, with 11 bases spanning the gap. The CDR3 loop spans 13 amino acids. The CDR3 region is CASSESGLETQYF. Here the CDR3 DNA reads TGTGCCAGCAGCGAATCAGGGTTGGAGACCCAGTACTTC.